This T cell receptor beta chain was observed in a study of tumor-infiltrating lymphocytes in primary liver carcinoma. Study-wide results and caveats: Blood fell significantly below tumors in its top-250-clone fraction (p = 0.039). Only about 7.5-24% of top clones were detected in all five tumor regions.

Trimming cost V 5 bases and J 4 bases, with 12 bases left between them. CDR1 and CDR2 (germline): MNHNY, SVGAGI (reference sequence). The CDR3 has 13 residues. Production of TCR beta cDNA used around 0.45 ug total RNA together with a constant-region primer. ARM-PCR, slightly modified, supplied the TCR beta libraries through three nested multiplex PCR rounds. Both of the initial two PCR rounds ran for nine to ten cycles and employed TRBV1-TRBV30 forward primers alongside a C-beta reverse primer. MiXCR, run by TCRdb on the multiplex PCR reads, gives a single entry per CDR3 protein. Of approximately 100,000 distinct CDR3 sequences in the sample, around 66% were seen once. The tissue used was unsorted bulk material of roughly 17-32 mg. RNA and DNA were co-extracted from it with the AllPrep DNA/RNA mini kit. Surgical resection was used to treat these primary liver carcinoma patients. Tumor regions sampled: superior, inferior, left, right poles, and centre.

On this clonotype: The antigen is not known.

The receptor was derived from a woman aged 55-70 years with primary liver carcinoma and hepatitis B virus infection. Material for sequencing was liver tumor tissue from sampling region 2. Noted subset: tumor region T2, inferior pole. This sequence joins TRBV6-6 and TRBJ2-7; D tentatively reads TRBD1 or TRBD2 (5 bases each). CDR3: CASSTRGPYEQYF. CDR3 nucleotide sequence: TGTGCCAGCAGTACAAGGGGACCTTACGAGCAGTACTTC.